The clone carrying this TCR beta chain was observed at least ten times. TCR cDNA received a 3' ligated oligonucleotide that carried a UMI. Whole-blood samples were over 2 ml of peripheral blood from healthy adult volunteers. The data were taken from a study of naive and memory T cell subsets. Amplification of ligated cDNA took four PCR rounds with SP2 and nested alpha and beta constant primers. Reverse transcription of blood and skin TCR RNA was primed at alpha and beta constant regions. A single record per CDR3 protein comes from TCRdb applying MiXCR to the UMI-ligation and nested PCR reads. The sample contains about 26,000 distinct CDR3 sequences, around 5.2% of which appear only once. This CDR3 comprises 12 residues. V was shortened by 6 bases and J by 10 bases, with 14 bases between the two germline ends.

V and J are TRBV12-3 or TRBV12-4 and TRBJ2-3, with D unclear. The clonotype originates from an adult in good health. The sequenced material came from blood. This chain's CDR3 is CASSSLASAQYF. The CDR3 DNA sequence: TGTGCCAGCAGCAGTTTGGCATCGGCGCAGTATTTT.